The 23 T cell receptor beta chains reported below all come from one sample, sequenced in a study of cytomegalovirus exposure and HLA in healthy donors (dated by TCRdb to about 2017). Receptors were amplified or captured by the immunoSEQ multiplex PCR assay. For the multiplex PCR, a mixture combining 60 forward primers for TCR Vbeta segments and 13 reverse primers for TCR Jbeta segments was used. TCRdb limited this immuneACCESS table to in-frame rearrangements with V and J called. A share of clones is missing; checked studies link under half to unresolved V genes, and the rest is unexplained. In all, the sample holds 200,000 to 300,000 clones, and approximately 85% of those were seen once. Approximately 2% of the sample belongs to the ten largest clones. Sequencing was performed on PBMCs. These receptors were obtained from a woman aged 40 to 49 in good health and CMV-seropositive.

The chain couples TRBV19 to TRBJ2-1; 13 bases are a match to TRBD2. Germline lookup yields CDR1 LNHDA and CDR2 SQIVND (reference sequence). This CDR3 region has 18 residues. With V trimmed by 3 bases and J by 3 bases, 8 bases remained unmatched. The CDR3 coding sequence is TGTGCCAGTAGTATGCGACTAGCGGGAGGATCCCTCTACAATGAGCAGTTCTTC. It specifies CASSMRLAGGSLYNEQFF.

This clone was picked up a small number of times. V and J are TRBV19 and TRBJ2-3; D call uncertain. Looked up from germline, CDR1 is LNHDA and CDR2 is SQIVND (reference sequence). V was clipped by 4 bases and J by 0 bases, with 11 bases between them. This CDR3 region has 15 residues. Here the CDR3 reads CASSTTGLSTDTQYF. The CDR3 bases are TGTGCCAGTAGTACGACTGGTCTTAGCACAGATACGCAGTATTTT. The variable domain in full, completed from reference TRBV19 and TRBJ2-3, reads DGGITQSPKYLFRKEGQNVTLSCEQNLNHDAMYWYRQDPGQGLRLIYYSQIVNDFQKGDIAEGYSVSREKKESFPLTVTSAQKNPTAFYLCASSTTGLSTDTQYFGPGTRLTVL.

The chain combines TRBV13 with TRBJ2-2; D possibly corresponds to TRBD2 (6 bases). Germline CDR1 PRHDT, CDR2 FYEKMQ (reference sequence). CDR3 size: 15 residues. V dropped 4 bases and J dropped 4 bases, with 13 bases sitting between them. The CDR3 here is CASSSTSRATGELFF. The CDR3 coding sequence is TGTGCCAGCAGCTCCACTAGCAGGGCCACCGGGGAGCTGTTTTTT. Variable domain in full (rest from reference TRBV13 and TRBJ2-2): AAGVIQSPRHLIKEKRETATLKCYPIPRHDTVYWYQQGPGQDPQFLISFYEKMQSDKGSIPDRFSAQQFSDYHSELNMSSLELGDSALYFCASSSTSRATGELFFGEGSRLTVL.

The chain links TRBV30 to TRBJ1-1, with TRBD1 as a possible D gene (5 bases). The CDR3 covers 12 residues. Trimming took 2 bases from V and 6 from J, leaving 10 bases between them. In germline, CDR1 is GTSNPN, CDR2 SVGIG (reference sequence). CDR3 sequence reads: CAWSSGEAEAFF. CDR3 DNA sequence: TGTGCCTGGAGTTCGGGGGAGGCTGAAGCTTTCTTT.

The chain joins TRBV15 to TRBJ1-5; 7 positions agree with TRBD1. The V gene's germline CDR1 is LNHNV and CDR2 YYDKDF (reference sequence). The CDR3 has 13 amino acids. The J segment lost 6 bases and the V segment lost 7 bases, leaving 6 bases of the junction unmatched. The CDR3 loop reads CATTTGAGQPQHF. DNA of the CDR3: TGTGCCACCACAACAGGGGCGGGTCAGCCCCAGCATTTT.

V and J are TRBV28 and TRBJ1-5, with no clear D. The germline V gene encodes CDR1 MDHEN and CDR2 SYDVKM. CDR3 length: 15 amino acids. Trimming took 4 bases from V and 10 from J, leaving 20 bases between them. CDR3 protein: CASSSSGAGNRPQHF. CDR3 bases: TGTGCCAGCAGTTCCTCGGGAGCGGGCAATCGTCCCCAGCATTTT.

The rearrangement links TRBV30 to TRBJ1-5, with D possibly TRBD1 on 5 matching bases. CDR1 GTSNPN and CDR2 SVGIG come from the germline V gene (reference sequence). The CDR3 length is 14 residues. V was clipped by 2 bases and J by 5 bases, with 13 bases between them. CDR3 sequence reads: CAWSTTGTDQPQHF. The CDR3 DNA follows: TGTGCCTGGAGTACAACAGGAACCGATCAGCCCCAGCATTTT.

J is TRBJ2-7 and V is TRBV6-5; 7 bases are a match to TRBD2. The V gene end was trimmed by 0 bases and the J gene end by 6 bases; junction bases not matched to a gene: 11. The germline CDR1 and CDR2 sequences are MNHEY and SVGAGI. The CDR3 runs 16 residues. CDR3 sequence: CASSYSKASGKFEQYF. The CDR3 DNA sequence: TGTGCCAGCAGTTACTCGAAGGCCAGCGGGAAGTTCGAGCAGTACTTC.

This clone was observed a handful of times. CDR3 sequence: CASSLRGASNTGELFF. In DNA form, the CDR3 reads TGTGCCAGCAGCTTGCGGGGGGCGTCGAACACCGGGGAGCTGTTTTTT. The rearrangement uses TRBV5-4 and TRBJ2-2; TRBD2 might be the D (7 bases). The germline gives CDR1 SGHNT, CDR2 YYREEE (reference sequence). The CDR3 has 16 amino acids. The V end lost 1 base, the J end lost 0 bases, and 10 bases lay between the germline ends.

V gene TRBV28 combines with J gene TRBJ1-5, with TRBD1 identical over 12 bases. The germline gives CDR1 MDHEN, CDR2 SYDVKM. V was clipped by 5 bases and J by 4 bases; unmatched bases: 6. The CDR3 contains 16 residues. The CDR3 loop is CASSRGTGGGNQPQHF. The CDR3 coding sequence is TGTGCCAGCAGTCGCGGGACAGGGGGCGGGAATCAGCCCCAGCATTTT.

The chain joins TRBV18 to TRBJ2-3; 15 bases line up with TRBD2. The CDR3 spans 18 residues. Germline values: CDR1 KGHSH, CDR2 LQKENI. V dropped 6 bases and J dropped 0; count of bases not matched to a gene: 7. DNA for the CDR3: TGTGCCAGCTCCCCAGGACTAGCGGGAGGGATGAGCACAGATACGCAGTATTTT. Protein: CASSPGLAGGMSTDTQYF.

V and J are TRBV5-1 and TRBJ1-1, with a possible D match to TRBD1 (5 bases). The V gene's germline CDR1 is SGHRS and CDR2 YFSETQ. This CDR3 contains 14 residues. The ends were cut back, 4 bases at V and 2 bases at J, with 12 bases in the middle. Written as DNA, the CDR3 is TGCGCCAGCAGCAACGGGACTCTAAACACTGAAGCTTTCTTT. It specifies CASSNGTLNTEAFF. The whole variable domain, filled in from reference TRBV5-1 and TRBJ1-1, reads KAGVTQTPRYLIKTRGQQVTLSCSPISGHRSVSWYQQTPGQGLQFLFEYFSETQRNKGNFPGRFSGRQFSNSRSEMNVSTLELGDSALYLCASSNGTLNTEAFFGQGTRLTVV.

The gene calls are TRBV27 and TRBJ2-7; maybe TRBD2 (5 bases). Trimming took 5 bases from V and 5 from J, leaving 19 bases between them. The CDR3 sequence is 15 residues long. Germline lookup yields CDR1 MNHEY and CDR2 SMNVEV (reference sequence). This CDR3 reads CASSPPAGVDDEQYF. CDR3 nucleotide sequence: TGTGCCAGCAGTCCCCCCGCCGGGGTAGACGACGAGCAGTACTTC.

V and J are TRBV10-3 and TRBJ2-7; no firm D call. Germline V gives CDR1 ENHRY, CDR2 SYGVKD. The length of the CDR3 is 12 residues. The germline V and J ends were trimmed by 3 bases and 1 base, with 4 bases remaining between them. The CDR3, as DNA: TGTGCCATCAGTGACCCGTCCTACGAGCAGTACTTC. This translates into CAISDPSYEQYF.

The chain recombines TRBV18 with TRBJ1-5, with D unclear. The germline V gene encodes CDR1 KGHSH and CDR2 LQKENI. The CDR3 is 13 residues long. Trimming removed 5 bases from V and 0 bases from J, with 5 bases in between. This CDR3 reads CASSSNSNQPQHF. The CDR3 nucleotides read TGTGCCAGCTCATCTAATAGCAATCAGCCCCAGCATTTT.

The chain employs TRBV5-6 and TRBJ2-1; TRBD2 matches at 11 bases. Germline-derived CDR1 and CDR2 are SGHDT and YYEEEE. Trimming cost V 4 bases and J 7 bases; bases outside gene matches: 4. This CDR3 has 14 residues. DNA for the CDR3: TGTGCCAGCAGCCGACTAGCGGGGATTAATGAGCAGTTCTTC. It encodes CASSRLAGINEQFF.

The CDR3 sequence: CASRPTTGWADTQYF. In nucleotides, the CDR3 is TGTGCCAGCAGACCCACGACAGGGTGGGCAGATACGCAGTATTTT. This chain links TRBV27 with TRBJ2-3, with 7 bases fitting TRBD1. J gave up 4 bases and V 6 bases, and 10 bases lay outside the gene matches. The CDR3 is 15 amino acids. The germline gives CDR1 MNHEY, CDR2 SMNVEV (reference sequence).

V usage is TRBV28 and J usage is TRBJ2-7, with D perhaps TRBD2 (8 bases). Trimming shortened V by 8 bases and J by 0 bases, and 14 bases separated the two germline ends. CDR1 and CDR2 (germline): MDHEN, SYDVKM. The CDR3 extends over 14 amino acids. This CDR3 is CASGRGDSSYEQYF. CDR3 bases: TGTGCCAGCGGGCGGGGGGACAGCTCCTACGAGCAGTACTTC.

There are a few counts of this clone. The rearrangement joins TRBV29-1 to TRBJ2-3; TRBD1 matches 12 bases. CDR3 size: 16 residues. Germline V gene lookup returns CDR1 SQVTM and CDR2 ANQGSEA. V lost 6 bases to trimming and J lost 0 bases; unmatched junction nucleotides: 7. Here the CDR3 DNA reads TGCAGCGTCGGGACAGGGGGCTTGGGGAGCACAGATACGCAGTATTTT. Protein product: CSVGTGGLGSTDTQYF.

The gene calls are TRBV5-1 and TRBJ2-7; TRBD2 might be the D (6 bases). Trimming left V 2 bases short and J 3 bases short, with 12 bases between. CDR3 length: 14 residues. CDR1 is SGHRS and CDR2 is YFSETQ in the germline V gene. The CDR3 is CASSFGTGDYEQYF. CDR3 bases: TGCGCCAGCAGCTTCGGGACGGGGGACTACGAGCAGTACTTC.

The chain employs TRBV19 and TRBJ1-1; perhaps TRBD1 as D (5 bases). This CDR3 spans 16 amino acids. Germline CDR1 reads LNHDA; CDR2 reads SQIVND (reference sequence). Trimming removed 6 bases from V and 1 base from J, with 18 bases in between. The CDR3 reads CASRYQGVGSNTEAFF. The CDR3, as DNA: TGTGCCAGTAGATACCAAGGGGTTGGTTCGAACACTGAAGCTTTCTTT.

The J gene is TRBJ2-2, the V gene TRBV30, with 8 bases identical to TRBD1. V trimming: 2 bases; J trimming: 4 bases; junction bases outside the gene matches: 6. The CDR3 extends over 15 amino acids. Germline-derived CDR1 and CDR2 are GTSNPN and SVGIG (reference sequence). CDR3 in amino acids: CAWSPDRVATGELFF. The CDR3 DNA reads TGTGCCTGGAGTCCGGACAGGGTGGCCACCGGGGAGCTGTTTTTT.

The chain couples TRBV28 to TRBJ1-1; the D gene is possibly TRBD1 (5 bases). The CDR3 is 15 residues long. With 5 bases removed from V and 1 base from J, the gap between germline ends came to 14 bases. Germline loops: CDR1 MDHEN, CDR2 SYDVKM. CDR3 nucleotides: TGTGCCAGCAGTCTCCGGGGGGGTCAGAACACTGAAGCTTTCTTT. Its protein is CASSLRGGQNTEAFF. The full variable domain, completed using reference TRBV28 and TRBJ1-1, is DVKVTQSSRYLVKRTGEKVFLECVQDMDHENMFWYRQDPGLGLRLIYFSYDVKMKEKGDIPEGYSVSREKKERFSLILESASTNQTSMYLCASSLRGGQNTEAFFGQGTRLTVV.